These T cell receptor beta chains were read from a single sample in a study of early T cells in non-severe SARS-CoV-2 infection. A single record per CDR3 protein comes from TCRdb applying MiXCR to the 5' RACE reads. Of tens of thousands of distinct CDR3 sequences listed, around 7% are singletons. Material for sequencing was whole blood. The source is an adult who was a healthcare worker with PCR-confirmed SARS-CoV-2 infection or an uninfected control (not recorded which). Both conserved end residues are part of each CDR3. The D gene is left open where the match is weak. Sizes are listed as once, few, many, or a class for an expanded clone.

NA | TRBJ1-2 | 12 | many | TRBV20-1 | TGCAGTGCTAGAGTTGGAGGGTATGGCTACACCTTC | CSARVGGYGYTF
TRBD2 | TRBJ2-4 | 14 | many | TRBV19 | TGTGCCAGTACCCCCTCGGGCGGGAGAAACATTCAGTACTTC | CASTPSGGRNIQYF
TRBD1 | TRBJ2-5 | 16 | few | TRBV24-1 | TGTGCCACCAGTGATGCTCAGACAGGGAGTCAGGAGACCCAGTACTTC | CATSDAQTGSQETQYF
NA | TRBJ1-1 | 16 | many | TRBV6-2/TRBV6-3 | TGTGCCAGCAGTTACAGATATGTAGGGCCGCTGACTGAAGCTTTCTTT | CASSYRYVGPLTEAFF
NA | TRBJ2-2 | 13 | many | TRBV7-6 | TGTGCCAGCAGCCCCAGGGGCTCTTGGGAGCTGTTTTTT | CASSPRGSWELFF
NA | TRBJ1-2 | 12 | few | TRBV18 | TGTGCCAGCTCGACGGACTTCTATGGCTACACCTTC | CASSTDFYGYTF
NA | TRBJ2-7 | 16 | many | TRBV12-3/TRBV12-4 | TGTGCCAGCAGCTTCACTCTCTTCGGGGCTCTCTACGAGCAGTACTTC | CASSFTLFGALYEQYF
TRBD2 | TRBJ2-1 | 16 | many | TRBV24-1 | TGTGCCACCAGTGAGTCCGGACTAGTATCCTACAATGAGCAGTTCTTC | CATSESGLVSYNEQFF
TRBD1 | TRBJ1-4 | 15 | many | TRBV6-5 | TGTGCCAGCAGTACAGCCAGGGGGACTAATGAAAAACTGTTTTTT | CASSTARGTNEKLFF
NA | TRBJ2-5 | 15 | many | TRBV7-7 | TGTGCTAGCAGCTTGGGACCAGGGACGGGAGAGACCCAGTACTTC | CASSLGPGTGETQYF
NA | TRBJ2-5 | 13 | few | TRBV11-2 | TGTGCCAGCAGCTTATGGCAGGGGGAGACCCAGTACTTC | CASSLWQGETQYF